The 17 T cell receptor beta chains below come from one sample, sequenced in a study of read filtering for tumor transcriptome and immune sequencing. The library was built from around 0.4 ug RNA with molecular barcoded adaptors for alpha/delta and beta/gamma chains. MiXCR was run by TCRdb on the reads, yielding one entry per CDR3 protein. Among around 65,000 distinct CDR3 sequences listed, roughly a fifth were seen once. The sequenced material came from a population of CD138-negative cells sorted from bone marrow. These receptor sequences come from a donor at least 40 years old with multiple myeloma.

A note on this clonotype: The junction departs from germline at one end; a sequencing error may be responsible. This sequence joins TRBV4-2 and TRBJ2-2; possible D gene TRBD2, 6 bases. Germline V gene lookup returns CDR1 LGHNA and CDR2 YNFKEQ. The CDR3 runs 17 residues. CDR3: CASGQDLSGRGTGELFF. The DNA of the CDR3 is TGTGCCAGCGGCCAAGATCTTAGCGGACGGGGCACCGGGGAGCTGTTTTTT.

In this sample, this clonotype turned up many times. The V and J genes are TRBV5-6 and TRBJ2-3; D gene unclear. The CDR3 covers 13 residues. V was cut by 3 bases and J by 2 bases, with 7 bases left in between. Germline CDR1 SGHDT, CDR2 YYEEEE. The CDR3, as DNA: TGTGCCAGCAGCTCCTATCACACAGATACGCAGTATTTT. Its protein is CASSSYHTDTQYF.

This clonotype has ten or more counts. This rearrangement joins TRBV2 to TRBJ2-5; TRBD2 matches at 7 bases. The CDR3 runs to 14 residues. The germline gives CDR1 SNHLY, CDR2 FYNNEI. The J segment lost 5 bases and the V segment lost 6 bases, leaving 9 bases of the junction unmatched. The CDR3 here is CASSVSGVGETQYF. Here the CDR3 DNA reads TGTGCCAGCAGCGTCAGCGGGGTAGGGGAGACCCAGTACTTC.

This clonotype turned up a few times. The CDR3 spells CSAPLTGGGGMNTEAFF. In DNA, the CDR3 is TGCAGTGCTCCCCTGACAGGGGGCGGCGGCATGAACACTGAAGCTTTCTTT. V and J are TRBV20-1 and TRBJ1-1, with TRBD1 matching over 10 bases. CDR1 DFQATT and CDR2 SNEGSKA come from the germline V gene (reference sequence). CDR3 length: 17 residues. V gave up 5 bases and J gave up 0 bases; unmatched junction bases: 12.

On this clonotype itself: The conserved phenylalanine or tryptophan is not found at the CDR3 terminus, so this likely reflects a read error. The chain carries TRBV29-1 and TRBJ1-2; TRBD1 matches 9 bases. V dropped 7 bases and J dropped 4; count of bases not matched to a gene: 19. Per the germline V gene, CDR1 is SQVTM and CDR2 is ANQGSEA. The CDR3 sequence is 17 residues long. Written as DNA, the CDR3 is TGCAGCGCTCTTGGGAGTTTACCGGGACAGGGTTCCTATGGCTACACCTCC. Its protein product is CSALGSLPGQGSYGYTS.

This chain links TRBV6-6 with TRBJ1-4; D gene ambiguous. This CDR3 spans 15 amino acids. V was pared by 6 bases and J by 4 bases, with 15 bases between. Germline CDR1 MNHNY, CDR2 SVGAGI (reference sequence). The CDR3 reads CASSPWSNINEKLFF. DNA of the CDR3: TGTGCCAGCAGCCCTTGGAGCAACATTAATGAAAAACTGTTTTTT.

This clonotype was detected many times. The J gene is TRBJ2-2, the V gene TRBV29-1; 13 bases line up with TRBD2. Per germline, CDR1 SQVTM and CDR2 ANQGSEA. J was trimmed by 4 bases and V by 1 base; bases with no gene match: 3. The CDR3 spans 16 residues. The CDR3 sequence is CSVEGTSGSITGELFF. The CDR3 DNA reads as TGCAGCGTTGAAGGGACTAGCGGGAGTATCACCGGGGAGCTGTTTTTT.

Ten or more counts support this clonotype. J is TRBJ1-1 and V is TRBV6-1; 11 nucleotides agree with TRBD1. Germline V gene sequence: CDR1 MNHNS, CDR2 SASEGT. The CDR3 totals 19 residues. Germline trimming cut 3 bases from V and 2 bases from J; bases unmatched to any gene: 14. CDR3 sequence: CASSDSLGWTGGFNTEAFF. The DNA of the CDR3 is TGTGCCAGCAGTGATTCTCTGGGGTGGACAGGGGGCTTCAACACTGAAGCTTTCTTT.

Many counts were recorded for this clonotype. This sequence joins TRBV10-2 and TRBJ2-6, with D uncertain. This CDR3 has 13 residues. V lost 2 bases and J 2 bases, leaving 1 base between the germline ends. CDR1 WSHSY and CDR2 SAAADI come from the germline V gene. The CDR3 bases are TGCGCCAGCAGTGAGGCTGGGGCCAACGTCCTGACTTTC. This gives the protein CASSEAGANVLTF.

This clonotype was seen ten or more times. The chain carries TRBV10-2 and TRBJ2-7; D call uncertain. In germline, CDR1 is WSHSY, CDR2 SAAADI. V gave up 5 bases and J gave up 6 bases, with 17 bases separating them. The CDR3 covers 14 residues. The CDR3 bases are TGCGCCAGCAGTTTGTCCTCCCGTCTGAGCGAGCAGTACTTC. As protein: CASSLSSRLSEQYF.

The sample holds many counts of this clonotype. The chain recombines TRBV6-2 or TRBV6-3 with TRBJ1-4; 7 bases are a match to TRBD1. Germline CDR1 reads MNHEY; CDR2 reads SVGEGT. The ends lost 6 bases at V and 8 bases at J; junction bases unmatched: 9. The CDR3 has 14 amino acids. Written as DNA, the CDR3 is TGTGCCAGCAGCCGTAGGTTAGGGGGCGAAAAACTGTTTTTT. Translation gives CASSRRLGGEKLFF.

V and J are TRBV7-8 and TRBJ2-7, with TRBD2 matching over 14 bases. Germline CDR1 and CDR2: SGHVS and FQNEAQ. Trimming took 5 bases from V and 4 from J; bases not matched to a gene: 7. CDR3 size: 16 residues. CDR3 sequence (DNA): TGTGCCAGCAGCGAAGGGACTAGCGGGAGAAAGTACGAGCAGTACTTC. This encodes CASSEGTSGRKYEQYF.

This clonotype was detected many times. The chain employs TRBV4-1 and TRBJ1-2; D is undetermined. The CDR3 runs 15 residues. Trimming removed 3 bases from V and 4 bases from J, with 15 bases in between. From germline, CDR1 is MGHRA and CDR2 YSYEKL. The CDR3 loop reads CASSQVNSISYGYTF. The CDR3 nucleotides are TGCGCCAGCAGCCAGGTAAACAGCATTTCCTATGGCTACACCTTC.

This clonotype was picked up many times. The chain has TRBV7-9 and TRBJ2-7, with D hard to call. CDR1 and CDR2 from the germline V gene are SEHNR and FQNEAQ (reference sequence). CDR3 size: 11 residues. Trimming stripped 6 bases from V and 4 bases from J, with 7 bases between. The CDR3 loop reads CASSRTYEQYF. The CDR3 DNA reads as TGTGCCAGCAGTCGGACGTACGAGCAGTACTTC.

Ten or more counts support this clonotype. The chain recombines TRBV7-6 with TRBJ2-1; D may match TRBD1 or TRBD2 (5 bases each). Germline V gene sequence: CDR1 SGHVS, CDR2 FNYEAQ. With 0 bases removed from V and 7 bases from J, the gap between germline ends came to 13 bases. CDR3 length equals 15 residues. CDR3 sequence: CASSLARTGRNEQFF. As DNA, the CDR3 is TGTGCCAGCAGCTTAGCGAGGACGGGACGAAATGAGCAGTTCTTC.

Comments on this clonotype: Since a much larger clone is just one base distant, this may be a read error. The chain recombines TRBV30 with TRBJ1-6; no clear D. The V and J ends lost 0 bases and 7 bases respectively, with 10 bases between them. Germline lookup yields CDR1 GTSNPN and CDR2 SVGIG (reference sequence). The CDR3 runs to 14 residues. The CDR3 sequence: CAWSVHGENSPLHF. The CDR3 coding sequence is TGTGCCTGGAGTGTACACGGGGAGAATTCACCCCTCCACTTT.

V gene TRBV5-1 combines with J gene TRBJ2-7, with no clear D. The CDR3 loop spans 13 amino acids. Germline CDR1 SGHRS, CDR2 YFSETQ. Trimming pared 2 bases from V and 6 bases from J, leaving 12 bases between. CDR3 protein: CASSFDGPCEQYF. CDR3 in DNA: TGCGCCAGCAGCTTCGACGGTCCCTGCGAGCAGTACTTC.